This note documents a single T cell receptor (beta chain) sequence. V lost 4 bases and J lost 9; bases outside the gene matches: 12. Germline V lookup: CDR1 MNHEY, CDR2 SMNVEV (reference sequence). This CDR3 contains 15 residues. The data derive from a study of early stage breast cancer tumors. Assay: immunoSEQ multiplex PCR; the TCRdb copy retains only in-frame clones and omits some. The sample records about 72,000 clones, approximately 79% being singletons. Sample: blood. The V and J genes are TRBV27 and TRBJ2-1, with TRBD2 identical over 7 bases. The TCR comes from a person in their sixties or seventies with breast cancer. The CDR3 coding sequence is TGTGCCAGCAGTTCACCGGAGAGCGGGGATGCTGAGCAGTTCTTC. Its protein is CASSSPESGDAEQFF.